This T cell receptor (beta chain) was captured in a study of spatial heterogeneity in lung cancer. Study background: Sequencing consistently turned up more beta-chain sequences than alpha-chain sequences.

Study-level results: Expanded intratumoral alpha and beta TCR counts tracked tumor mutation counts. Among tumor T cells, estimated coverage was around 6.8% for alpha chains and approximately 13% for beta chains.

CDR3 length: 12 residues. Germline assignment: CDR1 MDHEN and CDR2 SYDVKM. This sample's time point: sample taken at primary tumor resection. TCRdb ran MiXCR on the 5' RACE reads and lists one entry per CDR3 protein. The table shows some 100,000 distinct CDR3 sequences, with approximately 4% occurring only once. This clonotype was recorded at least ten times. The antigen remains undetermined. Compared with germline, one end of the junction differs, possibly owing to a read error. Source: lung tumor tissue, taken at surgery. The source is a male donor with early-stage non-small cell lung cancer. The rearrangement joins TRBV28 to TRBJ2-3; D gene unclear. This CDR3 is CASRLSTDTQYF. The CDR3 DNA reads TGTGCCAGCAGGTTATCCACAGATACGCAGTATTTT.